Presented here are 15 T cell receptor beta chains from one specimen sequenced in a study of a mutant IDH1 vaccine in newly diagnosed glioma. Time point here: week 5, during vaccination. In the vaccine, a single dose held 300 ug of the mutant IDH1 20-mer peptide, along with topical imiquimod. The data were produced by immunoSEQ multiplex PCR, yet TCRdb's version contains in-frame clones alone and is incomplete. The profile shows approximately 32,000 clones, around 58% of them singletons. These TCRs' antigens remain unknown. The material sequenced was PBMCs, taken from a glioma patient whose treatment included an IDH1 peptide vaccine. These TCRs come from a woman aged 18 to 35 with glioma.

This clone was seen only a few times. This rearrangement joins TRBV29-1 to TRBJ2-7; 7 bases match TRBD2. Germline loops: CDR1 SQVTM, CDR2 ANQGSEA. V dropped 4 bases and J dropped 3; count of bases not matched to a gene: 3. The CDR3 is 12 amino acids. The CDR3 nucleotides read TGCAGCGTTGGGGAGGGGAGCTACGAGCAGTACTTC. Translation gives CSVGEGSYEQYF.

The V gene is TRBV27, the J gene TRBJ2-7; D not certain. The CDR3 runs 13 residues. Germline V gene sequence: CDR1 MNHEY, CDR2 SMNVEV (reference sequence). Trimming left V 7 bases short and J 6 bases short, with 16 bases between. The CDR3 is CASNSLGSAEQYF. CDR3 bases: TGTGCCAGCAACAGTCTGGGTTCCGCCGAGCAGTACTTC.

This clone was observed a few times. The chain carries TRBV10-1 and TRBJ1-6; D call uncertain. This CDR3 has 17 residues. Germline CDR1 and CDR2: WNHNN and SYGVQD (reference sequence). Trimming pared 2 bases from V and 7 bases from J, leaving 18 bases between. The CDR3 spells CASSEPWTPHWNSPLHF. The DNA of the CDR3 is TGCGCCAGCAGTGAGCCCTGGACTCCTCATTGGAATTCACCCCTCCACTTT.

This clone was picked up a small number of times. This chain joins TRBV25-1 and TRBJ2-7; the D gene is possibly TRBD1 (7 bases). The germline V gene encodes CDR1 MGHDK and CDR2 SYGVNS. The V end lost 6 bases, the J end lost 0 bases, and 18 bases lay between the germline ends. The CDR3 consists of 16 residues. For the CDR3, the DNA is TGTGCCAGCAGGGGGGGTTGCTGGACAGGCTCCTACGAGCAGTACTTC. This codes for CASRGGCWTGSYEQYF.

The rearrangement joins TRBV19 to TRBJ1-3, with D hard to call. V lost 9 bases to trimming and J lost 0 bases, with 9 bases between them. Per germline, CDR1 LNHDA and CDR2 SQIVND (reference sequence). The CDR3 has 13 amino acids. The DNA of the CDR3 is TGTGCCAGCAGGCTCAGCTCTGGAAACACCATATATTTT. It specifies CASRLSSGNTIYF.

The chain employs TRBV14 and TRBJ1-1; D uncertain. Germline V gives CDR1 SGHDN, CDR2 FVKESK. The V end lost 1 base, the J end lost 4 bases, and 7 bases lay between the germline ends. This CDR3 has 13 residues. CDR3 region: CASSQVSSTEAFF. The CDR3 coding sequence is TGTGCCAGCAGCCAAGTGTCGAGCACTGAAGCTTTCTTT.

The rearrangement joins TRBV14 to TRBJ2-7, with D unresolved. The CDR3 spans 16 residues. The germline gives CDR1 SGHDN, CDR2 FVKESK. The ends were cut back, 1 base at V and 0 bases at J, with 13 bases in the middle. CDR3 nucleotides: TGTGCCAGCAGCCAAGGCAGCGCGGCAGGCTCCTACGAGCAGTACTTC. Protein sequence: CASSQGSAAGSYEQYF. The whole variable domain, remainder taken from reference TRBV14 and TRBJ2-7, is EAGVTQFPSHSVIEKGQTVTLRCDPISGHDNLYWYRRVMGKEIKFLLHFVKESKQDESGMPNNRFLAERTGGTYSTLKVQPAELEDSGVYFCASSQGSAAGSYEQYFGPGTRLTVT.

The V call is TRBV29-1, the J call TRBJ2-1; D is possibly TRBD1 (5 bases). Trimming took off 0 bases at V and 3 bases at J, with 6 bases between the two ends. The germline V gene encodes CDR1 SQVTM and CDR2 ANQGSEA. The CDR3 runs 13 residues. The CDR3 region has the DNA TGCAGCGTTGAAGATCAGGGCTACAATGAGCAGTTCTTC. Its protein product is CSVEDQGYNEQFF.

The sample holds a few counts of this clone. V is TRBV5-6 and J is TRBJ2-7; the D gene is possibly TRBD2 (6 bases). CDR1 is SGHDT, CDR2 YYEEEE, per germline. The CDR3 sequence is 15 residues long. V dropped 0 bases and J dropped 0 bases, with 10 bases sitting between them. The CDR3 sequence is CASSLGRGYSYEQYF. CDR3 bases: TGTGCCAGCAGCTTGGGCCGGGGGTACTCCTACGAGCAGTACTTC.

The chain couples TRBV5-5 to TRBJ2-1, with 12 bases fitting TRBD2. The CDR3 has 16 residues. The germline CDR1 and CDR2 sequences are SGHKS and YYEKEE (reference sequence). V was pared by 4 bases and J by 4 bases, with 6 bases of the junction left unmatched. The DNA for the CDR3 is TGTGCCAGCAGCCCAGGGACTAGCGGGCATTACAATGAGCAGTTCTTC. It codes for CASSPGTSGHYNEQFF.

The genes are TRBV19 and TRBJ2-5; 7 positions agree with TRBD1. Germline CDR1 and CDR2: LNHDA and SQIVND (reference sequence). The CDR3 sequence is 13 residues long. Trimming removed 8 bases from V and 5 bases from J; junction bases left unmatched: 8. CDR3 sequence (DNA): TGTGCCAGTTCGGTGGCCAGGGGGGAGACCCAGTACTTC. Amino acids: CASSVARGETQYF. The complete variable domain, with remaining parts taken from reference TRBV19 and TRBJ2-5, reads DGGITQSPKYLFRKEGQNVTLSCEQNLNHDAMYWYRQDPGQGLRLIYYSQIVNDFQKGDIAEGYSVSREKKESFPLTVTSAQKNPTAFYLCASSVARGETQYFGPGTRLLVL.

In its sample, this clone was seen a few times. The rearrangement joins TRBV29-1 to TRBJ1-1; no firm D call. The CDR3 runs to 13 residues. V was trimmed by 5 bases and J by 0 bases, leaving 10 bases between them. Germline lookup yields CDR1 SQVTM and CDR2 ANQGSEA. This chain's CDR3 is CSVTTDLNTEAFF. The CDR3 bases are TGCAGCGTTACCACGGACTTGAACACTGAAGCTTTCTTT.

CDR3 nucleotide sequence: TGCAGTGCTGAGGGGTACGAGCAGTACTTC. It is translated as CSAEGYEQYF. The rearrangement uses TRBV20-1 and TRBJ2-5; D tentatively fits TRBD1 or TRBD2 (5 bases each). The DNA end is more similar to TRBJ2-7, so the J call may be wrong. The length of the CDR3 is 10 residues. In germline, CDR1 is DFQATT, CDR2 SNEGSKA (reference sequence).

The rearrangement links TRBV2 to TRBJ2-5; D uncertain. The CDR3 has 12 amino acids. V was clipped by 3 bases and J by 5 bases, with 7 bases between them. Germline V gene sequence: CDR1 SNHLY, CDR2 FYNNEI. In DNA form, the CDR3 reads TGTGCCAGCAGTGAGCCCGGGGAGACCCAGTACTTC. It codes for CASSEPGETQYF.

This clone was detected only once. The chain recombines TRBV6-5 with TRBJ2-2; 10 positions agree with TRBD1. CDR3 length: 15 amino acids. After removal of 7 bases from V and 5 bases from J, the junction contained 7 bases not matched to a gene. Germline CDR1 is MNHEY and CDR2 is SVGAGI. CDR3 nucleotide sequence: TGTGCCAGCACCTTGGACAGGGGGGGGACCGGGGAGCTGTTTTTT. Translating it yields CASTLDRGGTGELFF.